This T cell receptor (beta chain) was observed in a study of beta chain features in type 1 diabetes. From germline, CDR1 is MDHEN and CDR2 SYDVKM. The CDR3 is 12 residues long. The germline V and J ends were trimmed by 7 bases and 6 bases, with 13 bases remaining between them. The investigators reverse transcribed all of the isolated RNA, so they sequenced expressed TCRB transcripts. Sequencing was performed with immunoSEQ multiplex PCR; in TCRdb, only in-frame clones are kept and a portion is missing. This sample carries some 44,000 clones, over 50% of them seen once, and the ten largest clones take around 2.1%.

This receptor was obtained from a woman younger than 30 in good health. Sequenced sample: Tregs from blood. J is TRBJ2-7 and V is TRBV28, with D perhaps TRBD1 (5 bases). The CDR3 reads CASIPGNGEQYF. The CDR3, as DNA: TGTGCCAGCATCCCAGGGAACGGCGAGCAGTACTTC.